The source of this T cell receptor (beta chain) is a study of T cells in Graves' hyperthyroidism and ophthalmopathy. The germline V gene has CDR1 SGHRS and CDR2 YFSETQ. CDR3 size: 14 residues. Trimming took 4 bases from V and 0 from J, leaving 10 bases between them. Only a few counts were recorded for this clonotype. RNA transcripts gave rise to amplified TCR beta CDR3 regions. An initial round of RT-PCR targeting the TCR CDR3 relied on the HTBI primer set. TCRdb used MiXCR to reprocess the multiplex PCR reads, holding one entry per CDR3 protein. The sample contains 650,000 to 750,000 distinct CDR3 sequences, 12% to 15% of which appear only once.

The receptor comes from a woman aged 18 to 35 with Graves' hyperthyroidism. The V and J genes are TRBV5-1 and TRBJ1-2; weak D call: TRBD1 (5 bases). The specimen sequenced was blood. The CDR3 is CASSDSQANYGYTF. CDR3 coding DNA: TGCGCCAGCAGCGACAGTCAAGCTAACTATGGCTACACCTTC.